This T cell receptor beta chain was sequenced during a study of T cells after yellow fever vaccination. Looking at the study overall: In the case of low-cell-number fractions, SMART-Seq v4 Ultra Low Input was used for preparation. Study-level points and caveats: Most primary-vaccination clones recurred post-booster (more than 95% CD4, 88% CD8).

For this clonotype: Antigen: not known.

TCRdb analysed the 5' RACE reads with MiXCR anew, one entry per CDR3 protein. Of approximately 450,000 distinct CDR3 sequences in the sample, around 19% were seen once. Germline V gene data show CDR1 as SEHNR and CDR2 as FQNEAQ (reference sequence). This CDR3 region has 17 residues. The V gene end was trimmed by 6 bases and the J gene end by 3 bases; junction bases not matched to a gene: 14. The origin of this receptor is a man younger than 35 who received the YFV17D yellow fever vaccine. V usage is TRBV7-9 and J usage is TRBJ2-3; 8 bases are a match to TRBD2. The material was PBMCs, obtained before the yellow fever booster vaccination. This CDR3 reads CASSPTEHQRGTDTQYF. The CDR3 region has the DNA TGTGCCAGCAGTCCCACGGAACATCAGCGGGGGACAGATACGCAGTATTTT. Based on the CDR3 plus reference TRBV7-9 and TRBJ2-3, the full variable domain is DTGVSQNPRHKITKRGQNVTFRCDPISEHNRLYWYRQTLGQGPEFLTYFQNEAQLEKSRLLSDRFSAERPKGSFSTLEIQRTEQGDSAMYLCASSPTEHQRGTDTQYFGPGTRLTVL.